This T cell receptor beta chain was found in a study of T cell changes during pregnancy in multiple sclerosis. The germline V and J ends were trimmed by 5 bases and 8 bases, with 13 bases remaining between them. This CDR3 has 14 amino acids. Germline V lookup: CDR1 LNHDA, CDR2 SQIVND (reference sequence). Profiling relied on immunoSEQ multiplex PCR, and the TCRdb table lists in-frame clones only, not all of them. The sample has 45,000 to 55,000 clones; around 90% are singletons. The receptor's source is a female donor with multiple sclerosis, enrolled in a pregnancy study. The input for sequencing was peripheral blood, taken in the first trimester of pregnancy. V gene TRBV19 combines with J gene TRBJ1-6; D perhaps matches TRBD1 (6 bases). The CDR3, as DNA: TGTGCCAGTAGTGCCACAGGGAATTATTCACCCCTCCACTTT. It translates to CASSATGNYSPLHF.